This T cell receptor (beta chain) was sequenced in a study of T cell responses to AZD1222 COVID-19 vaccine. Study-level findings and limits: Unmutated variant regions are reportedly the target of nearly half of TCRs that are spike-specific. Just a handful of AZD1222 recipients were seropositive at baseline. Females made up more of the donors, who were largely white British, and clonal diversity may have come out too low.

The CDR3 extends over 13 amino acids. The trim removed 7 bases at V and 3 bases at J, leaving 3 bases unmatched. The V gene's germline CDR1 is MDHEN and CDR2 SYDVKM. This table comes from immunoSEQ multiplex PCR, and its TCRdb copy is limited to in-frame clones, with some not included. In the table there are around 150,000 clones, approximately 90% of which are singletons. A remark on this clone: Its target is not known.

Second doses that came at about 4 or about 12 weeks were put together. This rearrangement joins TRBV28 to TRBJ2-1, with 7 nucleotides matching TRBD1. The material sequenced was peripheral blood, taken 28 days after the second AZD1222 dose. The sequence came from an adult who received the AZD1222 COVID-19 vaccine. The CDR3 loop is CASMAGGYNEQFF. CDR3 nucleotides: TGTGCCAGCATGGCAGGGGGCTACAATGAGCAGTTCTTC. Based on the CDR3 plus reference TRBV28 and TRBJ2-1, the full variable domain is DVKVTQSSRYLVKRTGEKVFLECVQDMDHENMFWYRQDPGLGLRLIYFSYDVKMKEKGDIPEGYSVSREKKERFSLILESASTNQTSMYLCASMAGGYNEQFFGPGTRLTVL.